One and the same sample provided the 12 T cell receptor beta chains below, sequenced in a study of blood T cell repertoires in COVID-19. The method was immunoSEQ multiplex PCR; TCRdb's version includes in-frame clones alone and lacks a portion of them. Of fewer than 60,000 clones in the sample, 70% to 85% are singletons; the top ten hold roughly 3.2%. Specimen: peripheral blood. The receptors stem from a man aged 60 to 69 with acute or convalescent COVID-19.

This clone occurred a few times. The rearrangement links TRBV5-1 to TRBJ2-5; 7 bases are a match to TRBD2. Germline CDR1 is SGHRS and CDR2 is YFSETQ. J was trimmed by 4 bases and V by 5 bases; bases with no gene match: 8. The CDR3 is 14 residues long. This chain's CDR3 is CASSIGGDGETQYF. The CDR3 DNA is TGCGCCAGCAGTATTGGGGGGGACGGAGAGACCCAGTACTTC.

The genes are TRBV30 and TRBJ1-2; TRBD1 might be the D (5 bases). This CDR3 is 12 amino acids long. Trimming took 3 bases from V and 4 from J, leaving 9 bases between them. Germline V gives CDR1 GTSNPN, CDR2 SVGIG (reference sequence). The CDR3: CAWRSGAYGYTF. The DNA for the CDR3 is TGTGCCTGGAGAAGCGGGGCCTATGGCTACACCTTC.

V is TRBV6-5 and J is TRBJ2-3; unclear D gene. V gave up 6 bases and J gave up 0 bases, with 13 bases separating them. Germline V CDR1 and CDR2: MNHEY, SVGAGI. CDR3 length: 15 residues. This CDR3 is CASRYLPSSTDTQYF. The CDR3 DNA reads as TGTGCCAGCAGATACCTCCCTAGTAGCACAGATACGCAGTATTTT.

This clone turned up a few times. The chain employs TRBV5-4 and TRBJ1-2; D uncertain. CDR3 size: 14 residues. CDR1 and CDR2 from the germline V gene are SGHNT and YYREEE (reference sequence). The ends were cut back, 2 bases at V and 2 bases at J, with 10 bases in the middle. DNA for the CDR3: TGTGCCAGCAGCTTCAAGTACAGAAACTATGGCTACACCTTC. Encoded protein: CASSFKYRNYGYTF.

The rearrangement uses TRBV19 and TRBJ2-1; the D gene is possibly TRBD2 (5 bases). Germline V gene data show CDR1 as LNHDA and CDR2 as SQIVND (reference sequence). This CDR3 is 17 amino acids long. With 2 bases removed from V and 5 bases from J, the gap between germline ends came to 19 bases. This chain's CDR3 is CASSIKGSGFLHNEQFF. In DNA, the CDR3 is TGTGCCAGTAGTATAAAGGGCAGCGGCTTTCTGCACAATGAGCAGTTCTTC. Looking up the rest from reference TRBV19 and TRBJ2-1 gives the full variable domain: DGGITQSPKYLFRKEGQNVTLSCEQNLNHDAMYWYRQDPGQGLRLIYYSQIVNDFQKGDIAEGYSVSREKKESFPLTVTSAQKNPTAFYLCASSIKGSGFLHNEQFFGPGTRLTVL.

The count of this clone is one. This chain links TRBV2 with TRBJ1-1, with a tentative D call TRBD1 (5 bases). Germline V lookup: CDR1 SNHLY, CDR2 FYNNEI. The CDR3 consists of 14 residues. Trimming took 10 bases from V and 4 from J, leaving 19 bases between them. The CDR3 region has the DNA TGTGCCACCATACTTTCAGGGAGGGGCACTGAAGCTTTCTTT. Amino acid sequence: CATILSGRGTEAFF.

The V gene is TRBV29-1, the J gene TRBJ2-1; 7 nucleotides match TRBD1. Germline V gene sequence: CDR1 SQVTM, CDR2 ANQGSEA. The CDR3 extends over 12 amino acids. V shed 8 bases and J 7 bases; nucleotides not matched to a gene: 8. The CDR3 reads CSSYQGENEQFF. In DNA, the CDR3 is TGCAGCTCATACCAGGGGGAGAATGAGCAGTTCTTC.

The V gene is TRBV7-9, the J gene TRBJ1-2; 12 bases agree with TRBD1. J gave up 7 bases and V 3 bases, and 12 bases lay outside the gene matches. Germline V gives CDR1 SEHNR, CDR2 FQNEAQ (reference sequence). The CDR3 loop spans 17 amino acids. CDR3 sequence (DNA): TGTGCCAGCAGCTTCGGGACCTGGGGACAGGGGGCGCGTGGCTACACCTTC. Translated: CASSFGTWGQGARGYTF. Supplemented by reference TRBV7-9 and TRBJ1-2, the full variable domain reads DTGVSQNPRHKITKRGQNVTFRCDPISEHNRLYWYRQTLGQGPEFLTYFQNEAQLEKSRLLSDRFSAERPKGSFSTLEIQRTEQGDSAMYLCASSFGTWGQGARGYTFGSGTRLTVV.

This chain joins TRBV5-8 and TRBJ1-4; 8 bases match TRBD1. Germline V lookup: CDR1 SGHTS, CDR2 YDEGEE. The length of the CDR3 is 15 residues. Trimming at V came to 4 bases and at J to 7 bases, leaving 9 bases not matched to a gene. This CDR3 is CASSTRTGMGEKLFF. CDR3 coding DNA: TGTGCCAGCAGCACCCGGACAGGGATGGGTGAAAAACTGTTTTTT.

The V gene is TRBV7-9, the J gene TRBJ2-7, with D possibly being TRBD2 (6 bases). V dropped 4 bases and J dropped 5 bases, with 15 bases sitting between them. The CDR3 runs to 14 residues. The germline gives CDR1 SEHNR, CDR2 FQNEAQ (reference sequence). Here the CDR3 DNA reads TGTGCCAGCAGCTCGACCGGGACTTTGGACGAGCAGTACTTC. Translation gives CASSSTGTLDEQYF.

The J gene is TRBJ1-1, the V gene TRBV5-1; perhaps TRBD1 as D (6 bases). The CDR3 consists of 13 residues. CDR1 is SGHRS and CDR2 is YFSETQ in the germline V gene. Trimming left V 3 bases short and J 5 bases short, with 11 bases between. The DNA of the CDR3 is TGCGCCAGCAGCTCCGGACAGTCAACTGAAGCTTTCTTT. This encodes CASSSGQSTEAFF.

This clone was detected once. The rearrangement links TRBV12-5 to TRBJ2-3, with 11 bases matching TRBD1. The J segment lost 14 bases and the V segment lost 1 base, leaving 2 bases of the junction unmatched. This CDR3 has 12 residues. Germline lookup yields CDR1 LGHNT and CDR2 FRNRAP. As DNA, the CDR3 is TGTGCTAGTGGTTTGGGGGACAGGGGGGCGTATTTT. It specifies CASGLGDRGAYF.